Described below is a single T cell receptor beta chain sequence and its context. Its specificity is unknown. These data originate in a study of cytomegalovirus exposure and HLA in healthy donors. At the level of the study: An early release of data contained roughly 90 million unique TCRs, which came from HLA-typed donors.

Primers for the PCR totalled 60 Vbeta and 13 Jbeta. Profiling relied on immunoSEQ multiplex PCR, and the TCRdb table lists in-frame clones only, not all of them. The sample records 140,000 to 150,000 clones, around four fifths being singletons. CDR3 length equals 15 residues. In germline, CDR1 is SGHRS, CDR2 YFSETQ. The ends lost 0 bases at V and 3 bases at J; junction bases unmatched: 1. Study-level results: The only immune exposure information that was available was CMV serostatus.

The specimen sequenced was PBMCs. The source of this sequence is a female donor in good health and CMV-seronegative. The chain is built from TRBV5-1 and TRBJ1-5; 9 bases are a match to TRBD1. Written as DNA, the CDR3 is TGCGCCAGCAGCTTGGGGACAGGGGTCAATCAGCCCCAGCATTTT. Its protein is CASSLGTGVNQPQHF.